The 4 T cell receptor beta chains presented below share a single source sample, sequenced in a study of blood T cell repertoires in COVID-19. Profiling relied on immunoSEQ multiplex PCR, and the TCRdb table lists in-frame clones only, not all of them. Of about 200,000 clones listed, about 80% are singletons. Sequencing was carried out using peripheral blood. These receptors were taken from a woman aged 60-75 years with COVID-19, enrolled during active disease.

V gene TRBV11-3 combines with J gene TRBJ2-1; 15 positions match TRBD2. The CDR3 covers 16 residues. The V gene's germline CDR1 is SGHNT and CDR2 YENEEA. V shed 4 bases and J 7 bases; nucleotides not matched to a gene: 5. The CDR3 reads CASSSGLAGGRNEQFF. The CDR3, as DNA: TGTGCCAGCAGCTCAGGACTAGCGGGAGGGCGGAATGAGCAGTTCTTC. Variable domain in full (rest from reference TRBV11-3 and TRBJ2-1): EAGVVQSPRYKIIEKKQPVAFWCNPISGHNTLYWYLQNLGQGPELLIRYENEEAVDDSQLPKDRFSAERLKGVDSTLKIQPAELGDSAVYLCASSSGLAGGRNEQFFGPGTRLTVL.

V and J are TRBV3-1 (or the pseudogene TRBV3-2) and TRBJ1-5; TRBD1 aligns across 8 bases. Trimming removed 8 bases from V and 1 base from J; junction bases left unmatched: 10. Germline CDR1 LGHDT, CDR2 YNNKEL (reference sequence). The CDR3 length is 16 residues. CDR3 sequence: CASSRGGTGSNQPQHF. The DNA for the CDR3 is TGTGCCAGCTCCAGGGGGGGGACAGGAAGCAATCAGCCCCAGCATTTT.

The chain carries TRBV10-2 and TRBJ2-5, with D hard to call. V lost 10 bases to trimming and J lost 2 bases, with 11 bases between them. The CDR3 totals 12 residues. CDR1 WSHSY and CDR2 SAAADI come from the germline V gene. The CDR3 DNA reads as TGCGCCACTCTAGGTAATCAAGAGACCCAGTACTTC. Translated: CATLGNQETQYF.

This rearrangement joins TRBV2 to TRBJ1-2; D uncertain. Germline CDR1 reads SNHLY; CDR2 reads FYNNEI. The V end was cut by 4 bases, the J end by 1 base, with 16 bases between. The CDR3 covers 16 residues. The CDR3 loop is CASSGARSGLNYGYTF. CDR3 bases: TGTGCCAGCAGTGGGGCCAGAAGCGGCCTTAACTATGGCTACACCTTC.